The 32 T cell receptor beta chains below come from one sample, sequenced in a study of T-cell memory formation after mild COVID-19. Each CDR3 protein gets one entry after TCRdb re-called the 5' RACE reads with MiXCR. The sample includes a few hundred thousand distinct CDR3 sequences, around 27% seen only once; the top ten take approximately 13%. Sequencing was carried out using PBMCs or a T cell subset sorted from them (not recorded which). The source of these receptors is an adult woman who had mild COVID-19 (a few samples of this study predate the infection). Cell type and time point are not known.

This clonotype was seen more than once but under ten times. The chain links TRBV20-1 to TRBJ2-3, with 7 bases fitting TRBD2. The CDR3 covers 16 residues. The junction had 9 bases not matched to a gene; V was cut back by 1 base and J by 2 bases. Germline CDR1 and CDR2: DFQATT and SNEGSKA (reference sequence). CDR3 sequence reads: CSARVGRGLFTDTQYF. CDR3 coding DNA: TGCAGTGCTAGAGTCGGGCGGGGGTTATTCACAGATACGCAGTATTTT.

In its sample, this clonotype was seen a few times. The chain has TRBV7-3 and TRBJ2-3; TRBD2 matches at 7 bases. The CDR3 is 15 amino acids. V shed 4 bases, J shed 0 bases, and the junction held 4 bases outside the gene matches. The V gene's germline CDR1 is SGHTA and CDR2 FQGTGA. The CDR3 loop reads CASSSVAGSTDTQYF. CDR3 sequence (DNA): TGTGCCAGCAGCTCCGTAGCGGGTAGCACAGATACGCAGTATTTT.

This clonotype has a handful of counts. The J gene is TRBJ1-5, the V gene TRBV12-3 or TRBV12-4, with TRBD1 as a possible D gene (5 bases). This CDR3 region has 14 residues. The germline V and J ends were trimmed by 6 bases and 4 bases, with 13 bases remaining between them. This CDR3 reads CASSPGAGNQPQHF. CDR3 DNA: TGTGCCAGCAGCCCCGGGGCGGGGAATCAGCCCCAGCATTTT.

This chain joins TRBV7-9 and TRBJ1-1; 9 bases map to TRBD1. Germline CDR1 and CDR2: SEHNR and FQNEAQ (reference sequence). Losses at the gene ends were 5 bases for V and 4 bases for J; bases not matched to a gene: 8. This CDR3 comprises 15 residues. This chain's CDR3 is CASSTGHRGPTEAFF. In nucleotides, the CDR3 is TGTGCCAGCAGCACAGGACACAGGGGGCCCACTGAAGCTTTCTTT.

The rearrangement links TRBV20-1 to TRBJ2-1; possibly TRBD2 for D (5 bases). V was shortened by 0 bases and J by 6 bases, with 18 bases between the two germline ends. CDR3 length: 16 residues. Germline loops: CDR1 DFQATT, CDR2 SNEGSKA (reference sequence). The CDR3 here is CSARERAGPGLNEQFF. The CDR3 nucleotides read TGCAGTGCTAGAGAACGGGCGGGCCCAGGCCTCAATGAGCAGTTCTTC.

This clonotype was seen only a few times. This chain connects TRBV6-2 or TRBV6-3 to TRBJ2-1, with 7 bases matching TRBD2. The V and J ends lost 7 bases and 4 bases, in that order; junction bases with no gene match: 13. The germline CDR1 and CDR2 sequences are MNHEY and SVGEGT. The length of the CDR3 is 16 residues. The CDR3 region is CASTQRLASGYNEQFF. In nucleotides, the CDR3 is TGTGCCAGCACTCAACGCCTGGCTAGCGGATACAATGAGCAGTTCTTC.

A word on this clonotype: At one end the junction does not follow the germline gene, possibly because of a read error. The chain carries TRBV4-1 and TRBJ1-1; D gene ambiguous. Germline values: CDR1 MGHRA, CDR2 YSYEKL. This CDR3 region has 13 residues. The CDR3 bases are TGCGCCAGCAGCCAGGGAGGGAACCCTGAAGCTTTCTTT. The encoded protein is CASSQGGNPEAFF.

Ten or more counts support this clonotype. The rearrangement joins TRBV7-2 to TRBJ2-1, with 10 bases lining up with TRBD1. The CDR3 runs to 16 residues. CDR1 and CDR2 (germline): SGHTA, FQGNSA. The V segment lost 2 bases and the J segment 4 bases; nucleotides outside the gene matches: 5. In DNA form, the CDR3 reads TGTGCCAGCAGCTTAATTGGGACAGGGGCTTACAATGAGCAGTTCTTC. Its protein product is CASSLIGTGAYNEQFF.

This clonotype came up many times. The genes are TRBV5-1 and TRBJ1-1, with D tentatively TRBD1 (6 bases). CDR3 length equals 14 residues. V lost 4 bases and J 3 bases, leaving 13 bases between the germline ends. Germline V gene lookup returns CDR1 SGHRS and CDR2 YFSETQ. The CDR3 DNA sequence: TGCGCCAGCAGCCCCGGGCAGGGGTACACTGAAGCTTTCTTT. As protein: CASSPGQGYTEAFF. The full variable domain, rest sourced from reference TRBV5-1 and TRBJ1-1, is KAGVTQTPRYLIKTRGQQVTLSCSPISGHRSVSWYQQTPGQGLQFLFEYFSETQRNKGNFPGRFSGRQFSNSRSEMNVSTLELGDSALYLCASSPGQGYTEAFFGQGTRLTVV.

The chain carries TRBV4-1 and TRBJ1-2; D remains unclear. Germline loops: CDR1 MGHRA, CDR2 YSYEKL. The CDR3 loop spans 14 amino acids. Trimming took off 0 bases at V and 4 bases at J, with 9 bases between the two ends. CDR3 sequence reads: CASSQDRTIYGYTF. The DNA for the CDR3 is TGCGCCAGCAGCCAAGATCGTACCATCTATGGCTACACCTTC.

This clonotype has only a few counts. V and J are TRBV5-4 and TRBJ1-2; 8 nucleotides agree with TRBD1. J was trimmed by 6 bases and V by 3 bases; bases with no gene match: 1. Germline lookup yields CDR1 SGHNT and CDR2 YYREEE (reference sequence). This CDR3 contains 12 residues. This chain's CDR3 is CASSWTGNGYTF. In DNA form, the CDR3 reads TGTGCCAGCAGCTGGACAGGGAATGGCTACACCTTC.

The V gene is TRBV29-1, the J gene TRBJ2-7, with 11 positions matching TRBD2. CDR1 is SQVTM, CDR2 ANQGSEA, per germline. V dropped 6 bases and J dropped 3; count of bases not matched to a gene: 10. The CDR3 runs 15 residues. The CDR3 here is CSVRGGTSGRYEQYF. The CDR3 nucleotides are TGCAGCGTCCGAGGGGGGACTAGCGGCCGCTACGAGCAGTACTTC.

This clonotype turned up a few times. The chain couples TRBV29-1 to TRBJ2-7; 9 nucleotides match TRBD1. CDR1 is SQVTM, CDR2 ANQGSEA, per germline. The V and J ends lost 2 bases and 0 bases, in that order; junction bases with no gene match: 2. This CDR3 contains 14 residues. Here the CDR3 DNA reads TGCAGCGTTGAACTGACAGGGGGCTCCTACGAGCAGTACTTC. It translates to CSVELTGGSYEQYF.

This rearrangement joins TRBV12-3 or TRBV12-4 to TRBJ1-5; D is uncertain. Deletions cut 4 bases from V and 7 bases from J, with 11 bases between. The CDR3 consists of 13 residues. CDR3 region: CASSSSPGQPQHF. In DNA form, the CDR3 reads TGTGCCAGCAGTTCTAGCCCCGGCCAGCCCCAGCATTTT.

This clonotype has a handful of counts. The chain combines TRBV20-1 with TRBJ1-1; D might be TRBD1 (5 bases). This CDR3 contains 16 residues. Germline V gene lookup returns CDR1 DFQATT and CDR2 SNEGSKA (reference sequence). With 0 bases removed from V and 4 bases from J, the gap between germline ends came to 18 bases. Here the CDR3 DNA reads TGCAGTGCTAGAGACCCGGGACTTCGTTTGGGCACTGAAGCTTTCTTT. As protein: CSARDPGLRLGTEAFF.

The chain couples TRBV12-3 or TRBV12-4 to TRBJ2-2; 8 bases map to TRBD2. V gave up 6 bases and J gave up 5 bases; unmatched junction bases: 5. This CDR3 contains 14 residues. CDR3 nucleotide sequence: TGTGCCAGCAGCGTAGCGGGATATACCGGGGAGCTGTTTTTT. This gives the protein CASSVAGYTGELFF.

This clonotype was counted a few times. The V call is TRBV6-2 or TRBV6-3, the J call TRBJ1-1, with 10 bases lining up with TRBD1. The CDR3 sequence is 16 residues long. Germline lookup yields CDR1 MNHEY and CDR2 SVGEGT. V lost 2 bases and J lost 7; bases outside the gene matches: 10. The CDR3 DNA is TGTGCCAGCAGTTACCACCGCCGGGACAGGGGCGATGAAGCTTTCTTT. Protein: CASSYHRRDRGDEAFF.

This chain uses TRBV4-1 with TRBJ2-2; D is undetermined. Germline loops: CDR1 MGHRA, CDR2 YSYEKL. The length of the CDR3 is 13 residues. With 1 base removed from V and 5 bases from J, the gap between germline ends came to 5 bases. In DNA, the CDR3 is TGCGCCAGCAGCCAAGCTCTTACCGGGGAGCTGTTTTTT. Residues: CASSQALTGELFF.

This clonotype was seen only a few times. The V and J genes are TRBV12-3 or TRBV12-4 and TRBJ2-5, with TRBD2 matching over 10 bases. CDR3 length: 15 residues. The V gene end was trimmed by 6 bases and the J gene end by 6 bases; junction bases not matched to a gene: 10. The CDR3, as DNA: TGTGCCAGCAGACGGGGAAGCGGGAGGGCGAAGACCCAGTACTTC. Encoded protein: CASRRGSGRAKTQYF.

The chain has TRBV2 and TRBJ2-7, with TRBD2 as a possible D gene (6 bases). The CDR3 is made up of 15 amino acids. CDR1 and CDR2 (germline): SNHLY, FYNNEI. V was cut by 5 bases and J by 6 bases, with 20 bases left in between. The CDR3 DNA is TGTGCCAGCAGTCTTCCCGGGACTCCGGCCAGCGAGCAGTACTTC. Its protein product is CASSLPGTPASEQYF.

The rearrangement joins TRBV7-8 to TRBJ2-7, with D possibly matching TRBD1 (6 bases). The germline V gene has CDR1 SGHVS and CDR2 FQNEAQ. The CDR3 covers 13 residues. Trimming removed 5 bases at V and 5 bases at J, with 13 bases between. The CDR3 sequence: CASSPDSYHEQYF. Here the CDR3 DNA reads TGTGCCAGCAGCCCGGACAGTTATCACGAGCAGTACTTC.

This clonotype was seen more than once but under ten times. This rearrangement joins TRBV5-1 to TRBJ1-2; D not resolved. The CDR3 totals 13 residues. The ends were cut back, 4 bases at V and 7 bases at J, with 14 bases in the middle. The V gene's germline CDR1 is SGHRS and CDR2 YFSETQ. The CDR3 loop reads CASSPRTDAGYTF. The CDR3 DNA follows: TGCGCCAGCAGCCCGAGAACCGACGCTGGCTACACCTTC.

This chain uses TRBV7-8 with TRBJ1-3; D possibly corresponds to TRBD1 (6 bases). Germline V gene sequence: CDR1 SGHVS, CDR2 FQNEAQ. The CDR3 is 16 amino acids. V was pared by 0 bases and J by 2 bases, with 11 bases between. CDR3 protein: CASSLAPGETGNTIYF. CDR3 DNA: TGTGCCAGCAGCTTAGCGCCAGGGGAAACTGGAAACACCATATATTTT.

In its sample, this clonotype was seen a few times. This chain links TRBV11-2 with TRBJ2-3, with 7 bases aligning to TRBD2. Germline V CDR1 and CDR2: SGHAT, FQNNGV. CDR3 length equals 17 residues. Unmatched junction bases numbered 16, after V lost 5 bases and J lost 5 bases. CDR3 sequence (DNA): TGTGCCAGCAGCCCAGGGACTCCGGGACTAAGGCAAGATACGCAGTATTTT. Translated: CASSPGTPGLRQDTQYF. Full variable domain (outside the CDR3, taken from reference TRBV11-2 and TRBJ2-3): EAGVAQSPRYKIIEKRQSVAFWCNPISGHATLYWYQQILGQGPKLLIQFQNNGVVDDSQLPKDRFSAERLKGVDSTLKIQPAKLEDSAVYLCASSPGTPGLRQDTQYFGPGTRLTVL.

The chain employs TRBV10-3 and TRBJ1-1; D not certain. This CDR3 is 15 amino acids long. V was shortened by 4 bases and J by 2 bases, with 14 bases between the two germline ends. CDR1 ENHRY and CDR2 SYGVKD come from the germline V gene. CDR3 protein: CAISATMARNTEAFF. As DNA, the CDR3 is TGTGCCATCAGTGCAACCATGGCCAGAAACACTGAAGCTTTCTTT.

This clonotype has only a few counts. V gene TRBV27 combines with J gene TRBJ2-1; TRBD1 matches at 10 bases. Germline CDR1 MNHEY, CDR2 SMNVEV (reference sequence). The CDR3 contains 15 residues. V was clipped by 6 bases and J by 9 bases; unmatched bases: 11. CDR3 nucleotides: TGTGCCAGCAGCTTCGACAGACAGGGGGCTAGTGAGCAGTTCTTC. Protein sequence: CASSFDRQGASEQFF.

This clonotype has just a few counts. The chain combines TRBV5-1 with TRBJ2-2; D gene unclear. Trimming took 0 bases from V and 4 from J, leaving 10 bases between them. CDR3 length: 15 amino acids. Germline CDR1 and CDR2: SGHRS and YFSETQ. The DNA of the CDR3 is TGCGCCAGCAGCTTGGGGCCAGGCCCCACCGGGGAGCTGTTTTTT. Its protein product is CASSLGPGPTGELFF.

This clonotype was seen only a few times. This sequence joins TRBV2 and TRBJ1-2, with 8 bases lining up with TRBD1. This CDR3 has 13 amino acids. Germline CDR1 is SNHLY and CDR2 is FYNNEI. Trimming cost V 6 bases and J 8 bases; bases outside gene matches: 8. The CDR3 loop is CASRSAGGFGYTF. Written as DNA, the CDR3 is TGTGCCAGCAGGAGCGCAGGGGGCTTCGGCTACACCTTC.

This clonotype was recorded once. CDR3: CSLLSSGGALETQYF. CDR3 DNA: TGCAGCCTGCTATCTAGCGGGGGGGCCCTCGAGACCCAGTACTTC. This chain links TRBV29-1 with TRBJ2-5; 12 bases agree with TRBD2. The V and J ends lost 8 bases and 5 bases, in that order; junction bases with no gene match: 12. The length of the CDR3 is 15 residues. From germline, CDR1 is SQVTM and CDR2 ANQGSEA.

The rearrangement joins TRBV5-1 to TRBJ1-1; D ambiguous. In germline, CDR1 is SGHRS, CDR2 YFSETQ. The V gene lost 0 bases and the J gene lost 3 bases, with 12 bases spanning the gap. The CDR3 runs to 15 residues. In nucleotides, the CDR3 is TGCGCCAGCAGCTTGGGACCTGACAAGTACACTGAAGCTTTCTTT. Translation: CASSLGPDKYTEAFF.

This sequence joins TRBV5-1 and TRBJ2-7, with 11 bases fitting TRBD1. The CDR3 consists of 15 residues. The germline gives CDR1 SGHRS, CDR2 YFSETQ. V shed 4 bases, J shed 0 bases, and the junction held 3 bases outside the gene matches. The CDR3 sequence: CASSEGTGGSYEQYF. Here the CDR3 DNA reads TGCGCCAGCAGCGAGGGGACAGGGGGCTCCTACGAGCAGTACTTC.

This clonotype has only a few counts. The chain couples TRBV4-1 to TRBJ2-1, with TRBD2 identical over 14 bases. Unmatched junction bases numbered 5, after V lost 4 bases and J lost 9 bases. Germline V gives CDR1 MGHRA, CDR2 YSYEKL. CDR3 length: 15 residues. For the CDR3, the DNA is TGCGCCAGCAGCCTTGGGACTAGCGGGGGCGGTGAGCAGTTCTTC. This codes for CASSLGTSGGGEQFF.